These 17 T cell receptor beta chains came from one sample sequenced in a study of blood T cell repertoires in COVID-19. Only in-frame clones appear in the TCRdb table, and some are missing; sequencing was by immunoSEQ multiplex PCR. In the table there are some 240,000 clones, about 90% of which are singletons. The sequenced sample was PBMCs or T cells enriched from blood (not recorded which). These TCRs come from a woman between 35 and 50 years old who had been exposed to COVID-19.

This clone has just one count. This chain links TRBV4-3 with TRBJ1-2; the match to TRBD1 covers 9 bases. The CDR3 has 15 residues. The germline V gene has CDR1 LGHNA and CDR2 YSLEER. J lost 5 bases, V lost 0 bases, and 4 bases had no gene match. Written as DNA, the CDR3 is TGCGCCAGCAGCCAAGAGGGAGGGACAGGGTATGGCTACACCTTC. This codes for CASSQEGGTGYGYTF.

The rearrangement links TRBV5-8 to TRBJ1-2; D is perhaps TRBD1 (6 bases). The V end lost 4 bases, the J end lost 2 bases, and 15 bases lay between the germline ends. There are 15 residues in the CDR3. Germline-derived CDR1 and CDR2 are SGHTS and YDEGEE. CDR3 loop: CASSPQQGFNYGYTF. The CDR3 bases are TGTGCCAGCAGCCCTCAACAGGGATTCAACTATGGCTACACCTTC. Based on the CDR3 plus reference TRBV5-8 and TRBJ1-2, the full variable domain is EAGVTQSPTHLIKTRGQQATLRCSPISGHTSVYWYQQALGLGLQFLLWYDEGEERNRGNFPPRFSGRQFPNYSSELNVNALELEDSALYLCASSPQQGFNYGYTFGSGTRLTVV.

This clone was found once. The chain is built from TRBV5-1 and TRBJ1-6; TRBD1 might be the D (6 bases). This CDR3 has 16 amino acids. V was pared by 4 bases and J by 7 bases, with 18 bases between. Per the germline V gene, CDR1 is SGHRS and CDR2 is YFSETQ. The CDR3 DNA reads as TGCGCCAGCAGCACTTTAGGGGGGGTTGGCAATTCACCCCTCCACTTT. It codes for CASSTLGGVGNSPLHF.

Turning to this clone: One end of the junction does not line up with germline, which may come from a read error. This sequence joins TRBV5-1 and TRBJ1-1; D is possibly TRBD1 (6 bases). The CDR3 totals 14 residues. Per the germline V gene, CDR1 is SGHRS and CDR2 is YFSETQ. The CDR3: CASSLGRQDTEAFF. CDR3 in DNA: TGTGCCAGCAGCTTGGGGAGACAGGACACTGAAGCTTTCTTT.

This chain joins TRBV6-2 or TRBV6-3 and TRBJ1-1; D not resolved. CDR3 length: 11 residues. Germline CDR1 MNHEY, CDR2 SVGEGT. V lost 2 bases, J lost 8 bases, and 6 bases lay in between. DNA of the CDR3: TGTGCCAGCAGTTACCGGGTCGAAGCTTTCTTT. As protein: CASSYRVEAFF.

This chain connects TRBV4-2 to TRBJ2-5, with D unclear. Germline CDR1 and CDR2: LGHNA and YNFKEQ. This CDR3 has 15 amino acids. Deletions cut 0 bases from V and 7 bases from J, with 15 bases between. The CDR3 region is CASSQDLVGRTTQYF. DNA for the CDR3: TGTGCCAGCAGCCAAGATCTAGTCGGCCGCACGACCCAGTACTTC.

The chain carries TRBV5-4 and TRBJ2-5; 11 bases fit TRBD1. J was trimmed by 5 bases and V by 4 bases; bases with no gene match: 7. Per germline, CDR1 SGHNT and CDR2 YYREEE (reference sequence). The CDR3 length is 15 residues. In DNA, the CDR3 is TGTGCCAGCAGCCTACGGACAGGGGGCAGGGAGACCCAGTACTTC. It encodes CASSLRTGGRETQYF.

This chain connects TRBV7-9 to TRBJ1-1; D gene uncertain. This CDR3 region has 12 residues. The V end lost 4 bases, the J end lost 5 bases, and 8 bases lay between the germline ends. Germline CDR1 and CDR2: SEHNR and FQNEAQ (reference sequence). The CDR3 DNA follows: TGTGCCAGCAGCTCACCACAGACTGAAGCTTTCTTT. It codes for CASSSPQTEAFF.

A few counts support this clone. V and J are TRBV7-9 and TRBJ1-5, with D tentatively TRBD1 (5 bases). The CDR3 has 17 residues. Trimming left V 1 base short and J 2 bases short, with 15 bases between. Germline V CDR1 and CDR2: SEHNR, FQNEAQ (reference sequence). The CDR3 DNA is TGTGCCAGCAGCTTAGACGACAGCTTTCGGGGCAATCAGCCCCAGCATTTT. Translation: CASSLDDSFRGNQPQHF.

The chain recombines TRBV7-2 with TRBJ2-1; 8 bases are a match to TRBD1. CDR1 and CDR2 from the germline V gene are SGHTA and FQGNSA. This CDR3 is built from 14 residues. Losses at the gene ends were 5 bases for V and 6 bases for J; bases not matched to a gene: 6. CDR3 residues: CASSDRGWGNEQFF. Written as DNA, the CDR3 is TGTGCCAGCAGCGACAGGGGTTGGGGCAATGAGCAGTTCTTC.

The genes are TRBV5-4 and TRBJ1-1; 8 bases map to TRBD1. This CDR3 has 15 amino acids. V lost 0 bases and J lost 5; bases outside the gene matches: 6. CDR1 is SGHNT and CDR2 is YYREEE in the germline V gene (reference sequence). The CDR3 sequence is CASSLAGTGGTEAFF. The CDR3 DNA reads TGTGCCAGCAGCTTGGCCGGGACAGGAGGAACTGAAGCTTTCTTT.

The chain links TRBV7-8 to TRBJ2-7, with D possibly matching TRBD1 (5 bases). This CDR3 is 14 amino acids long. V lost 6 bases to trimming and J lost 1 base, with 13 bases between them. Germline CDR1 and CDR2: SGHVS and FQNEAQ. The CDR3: CASRYRQSSYEQYF. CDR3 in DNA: TGTGCCAGCAGGTATAGACAGTCTTCCTACGAGCAGTACTTC.

This CDR3 is CSASQGMNTEAFF. Written as DNA, the CDR3 is TGCAGTGCTAGTCAGGGTATGAACACTGAAGCTTTCTTT. The chain employs TRBV20-1 and TRBJ1-1; possibly TRBD1 for D (5 bases). Per the germline V gene, CDR1 is DFQATT and CDR2 is SNEGSKA (reference sequence). Trimming took off 3 bases at V and 0 bases at J, with 8 bases between the two ends. There are 13 residues in the CDR3.

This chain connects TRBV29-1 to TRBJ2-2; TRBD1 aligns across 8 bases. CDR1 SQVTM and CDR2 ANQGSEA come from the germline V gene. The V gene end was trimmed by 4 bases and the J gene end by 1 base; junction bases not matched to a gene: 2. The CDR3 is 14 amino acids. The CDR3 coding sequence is TGCAGCGTTGTACAGGGGGGGAACACCGGGGAGCTGTTTTTT. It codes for CSVVQGGNTGELFF.

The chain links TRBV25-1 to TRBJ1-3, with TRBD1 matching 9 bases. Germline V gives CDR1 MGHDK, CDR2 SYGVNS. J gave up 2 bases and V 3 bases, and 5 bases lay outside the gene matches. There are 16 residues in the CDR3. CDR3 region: CASSDPTGGTGNTIYF. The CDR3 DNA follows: TGTGCCAGCAGTGATCCGACAGGGGGGACTGGAAACACCATATATTTT. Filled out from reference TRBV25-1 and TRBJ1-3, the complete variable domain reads EADIYQTPRYLVIGTGKKITLECSQTMGHDKMYWYQQDPGMELHLIHYSYGVNSTEKGDLSSESTVSRIRTEHFPLTLESARPSHTSQYLCASSDPTGGTGNTIYFGEGSWLTVV.

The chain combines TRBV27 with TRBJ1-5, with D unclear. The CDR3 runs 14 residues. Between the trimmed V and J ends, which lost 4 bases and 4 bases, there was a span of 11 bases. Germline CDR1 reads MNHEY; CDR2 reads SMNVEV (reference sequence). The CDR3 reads CASSSGGSNQPQHF. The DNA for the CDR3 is TGTGCCAGCAGTTCCGGAGGATCAAATCAGCCCCAGCATTTT.

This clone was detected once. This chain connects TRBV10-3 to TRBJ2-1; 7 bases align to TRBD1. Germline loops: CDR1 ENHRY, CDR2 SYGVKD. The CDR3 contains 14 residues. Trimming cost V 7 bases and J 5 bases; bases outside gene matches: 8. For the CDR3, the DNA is TGTGCCATCAACCGACAGGGTGGGGACAATGAGCAGTTCTTC. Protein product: CAINRQGGDNEQFF.